The sequence of this T cell receptor beta chain was determined in a study of T cells after yellow fever vaccination. Findings of the study overall: Abundant bulk-population clonotypes could contaminate the FACS-sorted repertoires. Post-booster repertoires contained most primary-vaccination clones again (about 95% CD4, 88% CD8). The CD4 and CD8 compartments had a small share of their clonotypes in common.

The V end was cut by 2 bases, the J end by 5 bases, with 11 bases between. Germline V gives CDR1 SGHRS, CDR2 YFSETQ. The CDR3 covers 14 residues. This clonotype was counted many times. Its antigen is still unknown. The study made its TCR cDNA through 5'RACE template switching. That step introduced a universal primer site along with UMIs. TCRdb called the 5' RACE reads again in MiXCR, with one record for every CDR3 protein. The table includes 450,000 to 650,000 distinct CDR3 sequences, around a fifth detected once. The rearrangement uses TRBV5-1 and TRBJ1-5; TRBD1 is a possible D gene (6 bases). The source material was PBMCs, sampled roughly 20 days after the first yellow fever vaccination. The receptor was derived from a man aged 18 to 29 who received the YFV17D yellow fever vaccine. The CDR3 region is CASSLQGPHQPQHF. The CDR3, as DNA: TGCGCCAGCAGCTTACAGGGCCCTCATCAGCCCCAGCATTTT.